This T cell receptor beta chain was found in a study of beta chain features in type 1 diabetes. Whole-study findings and limits: Fewer insertions but more deletions were seen at VDJ junctions in type 1 diabetes patients. Naive, central memory and regulatory TCRB repertoires appeared more similar among patients than healthy donors. Among all four CD4+ subsets, Type 1 diabetes patients had TCRB CDR3s that were moderately but significantly shorter.

Every bit of the isolated RNA underwent reverse transcription, so sequencing read expressed TCRB transcripts. Libraries were prepared by immunoSEQ multiplex PCR; TCRdb keeps only in-frame clonotypes and omits some of them. The table records hundreds of thousands of clones, under 15% of them present only once. CD4+ naive, central memory, regulatory and stem cell-like memory subsets were isolated by sorting on CD45RO/CCR7/CD25/CD127/CD95/CD27. From germline, CDR1 is LGHNT and CDR2 FRNRAP. The CDR3 runs to 12 residues. Trimming cost V 6 bases and J 7 bases, with 12 bases left between them. The table lists this clone with a few counts. The antigen is unknown.

The chain carries TRBV12-5 and TRBJ2-5, with D unclear. The material sequenced was naive CD4+ T cells from blood. This clonotype was sampled from a man aged 18 to 29 with type 1 diabetes. CDR3 loop: CASGTGVRTQYF. The CDR3 DNA reads TGTGCTAGTGGAACTGGGGTGCGGACCCAGTACTTC.